The present entry profiles one T cell receptor (beta chain) with its context. The antigen is not known. The immunoSEQ assay was version 4, run in survey mode. Here immunoSEQ multiplex PCR was the method, and the copy in TCRdb shows in-frame clones only, minus some. The profile shows about 36,000 clones, about 85% of them singletons. Cells were stimulated with overlapping HIV-1 Gag 15-mer peptides. Sorted nonresponding memory CD4+ T cells were CD40L-negative, CD69-negative, CD45RO-high. These HIV-1-infected adults initiated suppressive ART in chronic infection. Stimulated PBMCs had first been depleted of CD8+ T cells. The germline V gene has CDR1 SGHTA and CDR2 FQGNSA. Trimming shortened V by 5 bases and J by 10 bases, and 15 bases separated the two germline ends. This CDR3 contains 14 residues. The data stem from a study of persistence of HIV-infected CD4 T cells. Findings and caveats of the study: Within sorted populations, more oligoclonal TCRs accompanied more oligoclonal proviruses.

The source is an adult with HIV. The donor label of this sample is uncertain. The V gene is TRBV7-2, the J gene TRBJ1-6, with D perhaps matching TRBD1 (5 bases). The material was cultured CD4+ T cells from PBMCs, obtained from a patient who received antiretroviral therapy. CDR3 bases: TGTGCCAGCAGCCTACAGGTGATGGGATCACCCCTCCACTTT. Translation gives CASSLQVMGSPLHF.